This TCR beta chain was obtained from a study of CD8+ T cells in alopecia areata (dated by TCRdb to 2016 to 2018). General notes on the study: The treated patients, all with moderate-to-severe alopecia areata, were enrolled in an open-label pilot trial of oral tofacitinib given at 5 to 10 mg twice daily. RNA came from the PAXgene miRNA kit for fixed scalp, the miRNeasy kit for PBMCs, and the RNeasy kit for mouse skin. Tofacitinib-treated patients had biopsies at baseline and at 4 and 24 weeks of treatment, with a later scalp biopsy in several patients. Tofacitinib was administered for 6 to 18 months, and 6 months of follow-up off drug were then conducted to assess delayed response and recurrence. immunoSEQ multiplex PCR using 35 Vbeta forward primers and 13 Jbeta reverse primers was used to amplify TCRbeta CDR3 regions. Scalp clonality was compared across normal scalp (n=4), patchy alopecia areata scalp (n=8), and alopecia totalis/universalis scalp (n=8). In humans, TCRbeta sequencing was performed on scalp tissue and on sorted CD4+ and CD8+ peripheral blood T cells from healthy controls and from patients with patchy or totalis/universalis alopecia areata. In both human patients and the C3H/HeJ mouse model, the study applied high-throughput TCRbeta sequencing to look at T cell clonal expansion in alopecia areata. Disease severity in treated patients was measured with the SALT score, which quantifies the percentage of affected scalp surface area. Points the paper makes about the study in general: Higher clonality and more expanded CD8+ clones were observed in lesional scalp than in normal scalp, particularly in alopecia totalis/universalis, a finding suggestive of antigenic drive. Because the treated cohort was small and had only one nonresponder, larger studies are needed to examine links between baseline CD8+ expansion and response. During tofacitinib treatment, many expanded lesional clones stuck around in both scalp and blood, and this persistence may partly explain why relapse happens after treatment is stopped. Unlike mouse skin, where gammadelta T cells dominate, normal human skin contains resident alphabeta T cells that get sequenced too, which complicates analysis of the scalp TCR repertoire. Tofacitinib significantly decreased scalp clonality and the number of expanded CD8+ clones among the top 100 scalp clones. Shared TCR sequences between patients were less evident than in mice, which may be partly attributable to HLA diversity in the patient population.

The library was prepared using the immunoSEQ multiplex PCR assay. RNA was extracted from all samples and reverse transcribed into cDNA as template for TCR sequencing. SuperScript III was used for first-strand cDNA synthesis, primed with a 2:1 mix of oligo-dT and random hexamers. A synthetic immune receptor repertoire was used to measure amplification bias, and any remaining bias was corrected computationally. Processing in the source paper ran as follows. Raw reads were preprocessed for error removal, and CDR3 was defined according to IMGT conventions as running from the conserved cysteine to phenylalanine. Clonality was computed as 1 minus the Shannon entropy, with the entropy normalized by log2 of the number of productive unique TCRs. Scalp TCRbeta sequences were cross-referenced with sorted blood CD4 and CD8 repertoires so that the CD4 or CD8 identity of scalp clones could be inferred. Not all clones reach the TCRdb copy of this immuneACCESS table, which keeps in-frame sequences only. Checked studies attribute under half of the gap to unresolved V genes and leave the rest unexplained. V and J calls and clone size are as listed in that table; D and trimming were resolved from the DNA. Across this sample there are around 290,000 clones, with roughly 60% seen only once. The ten largest clones capture over 1.5% of the sample.

CDR1 and CDR2 are drawn from the germline V gene: MGHDK, SYGVNS. V trim: 4 bases; J trim: 0 bases; unmatched bases: 8. From cysteine to phenylalanine, the CDR3 is 18 amino acids long. The CDR3 DNA has 54 bases and is translated from base 1. Reading the label with the study, this specimen's time point is: around 26 weeks on oral tofacitinib. The intended sense of this specimen's treatment or condition label: oral pan-JAK inhibitor, 5-10 mg twice daily. Lesional scalp punch biopsies and peripheral blood were obtained from alopecia areata patients. PBMCs were isolated by density centrifugation and stained for CD3, CD4 and CD8, after which CD4+ and CD8+ T cells were sorted on a FACSAria. As regards this clone: Its antigen specificity is not known. No qualities accompany the bases; no much larger clone lies one base away.

This sequence originates from a human donor with alopecia areata. The sequence links TRBV25-1 to TRBJ2-5, and 13 bases in between align with TRBD2. The source was CD4+ T cells sorted from blood, collected at week 24, from a patient treated with tofacitinib. The bases read TGTGCCAGCAGTGTGGGACTAGCGGGGTTCGGGTACCAAGAGACCCAGTACTTC. Translated, it reads CASSVGLAGFGYQETQYF.